Detailed here is one TCR beta chain. Looked up from germline, CDR1 is SGHTA and CDR2 is FQGNSA. V was cut by 4 bases and J by 8 bases, with 17 bases left in between. The CDR3 covers 14 residues. In the source study's methods: Quantification of nucleated cells was approximated via reference gene primer amplification. Libraries were prepared by immunoSEQ multiplex PCR; TCRdb keeps only in-frame clonotypes and omits some of them. That table furnishes V, J and clone size, whereas the DNA furnished D and trimming. Seen here are some 160,000 clones, more than 70% observed once, and the top ten hold around 20%. The entry originates in a study of blood T cell repertoires in COVID-19. Study background: The samples span acute and convalescent COVID-19 from the United States, Italy and Spain. Nucleic acid was either cDNA or gDNA, and it came from T cells, B-cell-depleted T cells, or PBMCs.

This chain joins TRBV7-2 and TRBJ1-2; D gene ambiguous. Sequenced: peripheral blood. This TCR was recovered from a woman aged 70 to 79 who had recovered from COVID-19. The CDR3 coding sequence is TGTGCCAGCAGCTCCCGTGGGCTACCGGGGGGCTACACCTTC. As protein: CASSSRGLPGGYTF.